The following is a T cell receptor (beta chain) sequence with its context. Original processing notes: Reference gene primer amplification gave estimated nucleated cell counts. Sequenced by immunoSEQ multiplex PCR; TCRdb stores in-frame clones only, minus some. Clone size and the V and J calls come from that table; the DNA yielded D and trimming. The data contain about 59,000 clones, 75% to 95% of them seen just once; the ten biggest clones take up about 15%. The sample is drawn from a study of blood T cell repertoires in COVID-19. The wider study: The samples span acute and convalescent COVID-19 from the United States, Italy and Spain. In each case, the material was cDNA or gDNA derived from T cells, B-cell-depleted T cells, or PBMCs.

This sequence originates from an elderly man with acute or convalescent COVID-19. Specimen: peripheral blood.

CDR3 DNA: TGTGCCAGCAGCCCGGGGGGACTAGCGGGGGGCCCGTACTTC. It is translated as CASSPGGLAGGPYF. V and J are TRBV3-1 (or the pseudogene TRBV3-2) and TRBJ2-5, with 15 bases aligning to TRBD2. The CDR3 spans 14 residues. Germline V lookup: CDR1 LGHDT, CDR2 YNNKEL (reference sequence). The trim removed 4 bases at V and 13 bases at J, leaving 7 bases unmatched.